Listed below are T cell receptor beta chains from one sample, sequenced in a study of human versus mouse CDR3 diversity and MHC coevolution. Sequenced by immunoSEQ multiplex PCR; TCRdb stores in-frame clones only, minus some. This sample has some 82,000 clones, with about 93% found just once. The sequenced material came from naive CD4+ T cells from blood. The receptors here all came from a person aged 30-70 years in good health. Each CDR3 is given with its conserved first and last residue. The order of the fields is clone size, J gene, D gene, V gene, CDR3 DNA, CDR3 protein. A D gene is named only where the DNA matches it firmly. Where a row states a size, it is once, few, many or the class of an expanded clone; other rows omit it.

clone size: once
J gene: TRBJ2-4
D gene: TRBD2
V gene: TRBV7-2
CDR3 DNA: TGTGCCAGCAGCCTATCTAGCGGGGGGGCCCAAAACATTCAGTACTTC
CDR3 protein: CASSLSSGGAQNIQYF

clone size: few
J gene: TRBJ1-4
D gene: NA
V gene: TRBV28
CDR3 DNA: TGTGCCAGCACTCCTACTATTGCAACTAATGAAAAACTGTTTTTT
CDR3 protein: CASTPTIATNEKLFF

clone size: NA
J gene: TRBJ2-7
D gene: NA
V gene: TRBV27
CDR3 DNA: TGTGCCAGCAGTTTGGACAGAGCCTACGAGCAGTACTTC
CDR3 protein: CASSLDRAYEQYF

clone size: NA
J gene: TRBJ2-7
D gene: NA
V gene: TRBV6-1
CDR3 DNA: TGTGCCAGCAGTGAAGCTTGGGCCAACTACGAGCAGTACTTC
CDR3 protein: CASSEAWANYEQYF

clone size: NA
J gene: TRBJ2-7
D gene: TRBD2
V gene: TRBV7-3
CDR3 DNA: TGTGCCAGCAGCTTCACCGGGACTAGTGACGAGCAGTACTTC
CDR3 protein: CASSFTGTSDEQYF

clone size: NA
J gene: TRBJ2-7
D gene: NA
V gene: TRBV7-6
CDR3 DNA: TGTGCCAGCAGCTTGTCAGCGTCCTACGAGCAGTACTTC
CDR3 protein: CASSLSASYEQYF

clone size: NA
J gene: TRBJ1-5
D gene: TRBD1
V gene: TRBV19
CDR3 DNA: TGTGCCAGTGCAGGGGGAAGCAATCAGCCCCAGCATTTT
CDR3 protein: CASAGGSNQPQHF

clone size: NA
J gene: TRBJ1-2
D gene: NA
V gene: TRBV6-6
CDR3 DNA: TGTGCCAGCAGTAATCAGGGAAACTATGGCTACACCTTC
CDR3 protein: CASSNQGNYGYTF

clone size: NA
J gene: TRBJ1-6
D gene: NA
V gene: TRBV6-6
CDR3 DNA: TGTGCCAGCAGTTACGGCAGCTCCTATAATTCACCCCTCCACTTT
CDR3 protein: CASSYGSSYNSPLHF

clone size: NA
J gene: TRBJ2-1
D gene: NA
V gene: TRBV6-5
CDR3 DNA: TGTGCCAGCAGACCTCAGGGGACCCCTTCCAATGAGCAGTTCTTC
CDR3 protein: CASRPQGTPSNEQFF

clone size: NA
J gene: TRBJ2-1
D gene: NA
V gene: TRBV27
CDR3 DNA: TGTGCCAGCAGTTTAGGGGGGAGCTCCTACAATGAGCAGTTCTTC
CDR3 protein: CASSLGGSSYNEQFF

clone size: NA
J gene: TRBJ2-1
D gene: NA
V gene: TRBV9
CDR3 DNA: TGTGCCAGCAGCGTCGCGGCTAGCGCAAACAATGAGCAGTTCTTC
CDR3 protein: CASSVAASANNEQFF

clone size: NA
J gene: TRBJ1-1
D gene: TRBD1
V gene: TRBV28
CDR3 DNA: TGTGCCAGCAGACCAGGGGGCTGGGACACTGAAGCTTTCTTT
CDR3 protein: CASRPGGWDTEAFF